One and the same sample provided the 3 T cell receptor beta chains below, sequenced in a study of technical replicates of blood from a few donors. TCRdb's copy holds only in-frame clones and misses some; the assay was immunoSEQ multiplex PCR. The sample has under 85,000 clones, 95% to 98% seen once; the top ten hold approximately 0.2%. Material for sequencing was T cells isolated from PBMCs. Receptor source: a human donor in good health.

The chain carries TRBV18 and TRBJ1-1, with D possibly being TRBD1 (6 bases). V shed 1 base and J shed 3 bases, with 15 bases lying between them. Germline V CDR1 and CDR2: KGHSH, LQKENI. CDR3 length: 16 amino acids. The CDR3 nucleotides are TGTGCCAGCTCACCACAGAGGACAGCGGCATACACTGAAGCTTTCTTT. Residues: CASSPQRTAAYTEAFF. The full variable domain, its missing parts supplied by reference TRBV18 and TRBJ1-1, is NAGVMQNPRHLVRRRGQEARLRCSPMKGHSHVYWYRQLPEEGLKFMVYLQKENIIDESGMPKERFSAEFPKEGPSILRIQQVVRGDSAAYFCASSPQRTAAYTEAFFGQGTRLTVV.

V usage is TRBV27 and J usage is TRBJ1-6; D unresolved. This CDR3 is 16 amino acids long. CDR1 is MNHEY, CDR2 SMNVEV, per germline (reference sequence). Trimming took 4 bases from V and 2 from J, leaving 12 bases between them. In DNA, the CDR3 is TGTGCCAGCAGTTCGGGCGGGGTCGCCTATAATTCACCCCTCCACTTT. This encodes CASSSGGVAYNSPLHF.

The J gene is TRBJ1-4, the V gene TRBV27, with D perhaps matching TRBD1 (6 bases). Per the germline V gene, CDR1 is MNHEY and CDR2 is SMNVEV (reference sequence). The CDR3 runs 14 residues. V was pared by 6 bases and J by 7 bases, with 15 bases between. CDR3 protein: CASSRTGFSEKLFF. CDR3 coding DNA: TGTGCCAGCAGCAGAACAGGGTTTAGTGAAAAACTGTTTTTT.